These 21 T cell receptor beta chains were all obtained from the same sample, sequenced in a study of CXCR3-negative and CXCR3-positive naive CD8 T cells. The libraries of TRB cDNA were prepared using 5' RACE with UMI labels. No DNA is given; TCRdb re-called the 5' RACE reads and lists each CDR3 protein once. The sample table includes 92,000 or so distinct CDR3 sequences. Sequenced sample: naive CXCR3- CD8+ T cells from blood. Stated subset: CD45RO-CCR7+CD27+CD95- naive CD8+ T cells lacking CXCR3 (TNR3-). Every receptor here comes from a human donor in good health. Some clones in this sample may be carry-over from other donors' samples.

The rearrangement uses TRBV19 and TRBJ2-3. Germline values: CDR1 LNHDA, CDR2 SQIVND (reference sequence). The length of the CDR3 is 12 residues. The CDR3 loop is CASSISTDTQYF.

The chain has TRBV20-1 and TRBJ1-2; TCRdb's D gene call, TRBD1, goes unchecked for lack of DNA. From germline, CDR1 is DFQATT and CDR2 SNEGSKA (reference sequence). The CDR3 length is 22 residues. The CDR3 region is CSARATGQGPHLPTTSNYGYTF.

This chain connects TRBV7-9 to TRBJ1-2; TCRdb gives TRBD1 as the D gene, but with no DNA this cannot be confirmed. In germline, CDR1 is SEHNR, CDR2 FQNEAQ (reference sequence). The CDR3 loop spans 16 amino acids. CDR3 loop: CASSLGTEEFNYGYTF.

The V gene is TRBV2, the J gene TRBJ1-6; TCRdb calls TRBD1, which cannot be checked without DNA. Germline lookup yields CDR1 SNHLY and CDR2 FYNNEI. This CDR3 has 17 residues. The chain's CDR3 is CASSLLGQGVDNSPLHF.

V usage is TRBV19 and J usage is TRBJ2-7; the TCRdb D gene call, TRBD2, has no DNA to confirm it. The CDR3 is 16 amino acids. CDR1 is LNHDA and CDR2 is SQIVND in the germline V gene (reference sequence). The CDR3 region is CASSESQRQGRYEQYF.

The chain is built from TRBV10-3 and TRBJ1-2; TCRdb lists TRBD1, though no DNA is available to test this call. Germline V gene data show CDR1 as ENHRY and CDR2 as SYGVKD. The CDR3 runs 11 residues. The CDR3 loop reads CAISELGVRTF.

This sequence joins TRBV11-2 and TRBJ2-2. Germline CDR1 SGHAT, CDR2 FQNNGV. The CDR3 is 15 residues long. CDR3 sequence reads: CASSLIATNTGELFF.

J is TRBJ2-1 and V is TRBV7-2; the TCRdb call, TRBD2, lacks DNA for checking. The CDR3 length is 14 residues. The V gene's germline CDR1 is SGHTA and CDR2 FQGNSA. The CDR3 loop is CASSLEAGRIEQFF.

This chain uses TRBV29-1 with TRBJ2-1; TCRdb lists TRBD2, though no DNA is available to test this call. This CDR3 has 11 residues. Germline assignment: CDR1 SQVTM and CDR2 ANQGSEA. The CDR3 protein is CSEMSGGEQFF.

The chain employs TRBV12-3 or TRBV12-4 and TRBJ1-5; TCRdb names TRBD1, which stays unverified in the absence of DNA. The CDR3 is 14 amino acids. The CDR3 spells CASSPGTGKQPQHF.

V and J are TRBV12-3 or TRBV12-4 and TRBJ2-7; TCRdb picks TRBD1, but there is no DNA to check that call. The CDR3 covers 16 residues. The CDR3 reads CASSLEGRDSSYEQYF.

The V and J genes are TRBV20-1 and TRBJ1-1. This CDR3 spans 11 amino acids. Germline V gene lookup returns CDR1 DFQATT and CDR2 SNEGSKA (reference sequence). Here the CDR3 reads CSARGNTEAFF.

This sequence joins TRBV6-5 and TRBJ2-2. The CDR3 length is 13 residues. Germline CDR1 is MNHEY and CDR2 is SVGAGI. The chain's CDR3 is CASSWGSTGELFF.

The chain combines TRBV4-1 with TRBJ2-3; TCRdb calls TRBD1, which cannot be checked without DNA. The CDR3 totals 19 residues. The V gene's germline CDR1 is MGHRA and CDR2 YSYEKL. This chain's CDR3 is CASSQSVGEQGFHTDTQYF.

The rearrangement links TRBV29-1 to TRBJ1-1; TCRdb designates TRBD1, a call that cannot be tested without DNA. Germline CDR1 reads SQVTM; CDR2 reads ANQGSEA. The CDR3 is 16 amino acids. The CDR3 spells CSGRLRLTAGNTEAFF. The whole variable domain, filled in from reference TRBV29-1 and TRBJ1-1, reads SAVISQKPSRDICQRGTSLTIQCQVDSQVTMMFWYRQQPGQSLTLIATANQGSEATYESGFVIDKFPISRPNLTFSTLTVSNMSPEDSSIYLCSGRLRLTAGNTEAFFGQGTRLTVV.

V is TRBV11-3 and J is TRBJ2-7; there is no DNA to check the TCRdb D call of TRBD1. CDR3 length: 13 residues. Germline assignment: CDR1 SGHNT and CDR2 YENEEA. CDR3 loop: CASSLAGDNEQYF.

The V and J genes are TRBV30 and TRBJ2-2; TCRdb reports TRBD2, a call that lacks DNA to check it against. The CDR3 spans 15 residues. The germline V gene encodes CDR1 GTSNPN and CDR2 SVGIG (reference sequence). CDR3 region: CAWSRGGGDTGELFF.

The rearrangement uses TRBV12-3 or TRBV12-4 and TRBJ1-1. The CDR3 totals 12 residues. The CDR3 sequence is CATSVVNTEAFF.

The chain uses TRBV6-6 and TRBJ1-1; TCRdb's assignment of TRBD1 cannot be checked, as there is no DNA. Germline V gene lookup returns CDR1 MNHNY and CDR2 SVGAGI (reference sequence). The CDR3 sequence is 17 residues long. CDR3 amino acids: CASSYPVGGGRDTEAFF.

The chain carries TRBV12-3 or TRBV12-4 and TRBJ2-7; TCRdb gives TRBD2 as the D gene, but with no DNA this cannot be confirmed. The CDR3 is 14 amino acids. CDR3 residues: CASSPASGGNEQYF.

This chain joins TRBV6-2 or TRBV6-3 and TRBJ2-1; TCRdb indicates TRBD1, and absent DNA this call remains unverified. Germline CDR1 and CDR2: MNHEY and SVGEGT. The CDR3 is 14 residues long. The CDR3 here is CASSRGAGIDEQFF.